This TCR beta chain is drawn from a study of cytomegalovirus exposure and HLA in healthy donors. Findings and limits, study-wide: When the data were analyzed later, several of the most significant clusters appeared to be linked to common viral pathogens. An observed cluster of highly shared sequence variants was recorded as a likely sequencing artifact.

For this clone: Its antigen is unidentified.

Trimming pared 2 bases from V and 6 bases from J, leaving 14 bases between. Germline V gene lookup returns CDR1 SGHTA and CDR2 FQGNSA. There are 14 residues in the CDR3. It was with 60 Vbeta and 13 Jbeta primers that the PCR ran. Only in-frame clones appear in the TCRdb table, and some are missing; sequencing was by immunoSEQ multiplex PCR. The data contain 150,000 to 200,000 clones, over 60% of them singletons. Though probably carrying unrecorded immune exposures, donors were nominally healthy at sampling. This receptor was obtained from a woman aged 40-49 years in good health and CMV-seronegative. Specimen: PBMCs. This chain uses TRBV7-2 with TRBJ2-7; D is ambiguous. The CDR3 region has the DNA TGTGCCAGCAGCTTAATGCTATCTCTCTCCGAGCAGTACTTC. This sequence encodes CASSLMLSLSEQYF.